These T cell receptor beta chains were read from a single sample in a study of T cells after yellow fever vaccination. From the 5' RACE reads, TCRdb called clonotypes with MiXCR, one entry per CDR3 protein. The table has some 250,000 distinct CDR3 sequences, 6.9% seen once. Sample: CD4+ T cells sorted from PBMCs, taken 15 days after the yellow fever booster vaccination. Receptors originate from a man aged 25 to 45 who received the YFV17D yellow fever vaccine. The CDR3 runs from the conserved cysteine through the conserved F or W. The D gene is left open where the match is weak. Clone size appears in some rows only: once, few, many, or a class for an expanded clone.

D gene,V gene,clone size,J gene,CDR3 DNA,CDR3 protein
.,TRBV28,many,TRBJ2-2,TGTGCCAGCAGTTTACTCTTGCCCACCGGGGAGCTGTTTTTT,CASSLLLPTGELFF
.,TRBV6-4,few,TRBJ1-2,TGTGCCAGCAGTGATAGATGCAGGACCCAAAACTATGGCTACACCTTC,CASSDRCRTQNYGYTF
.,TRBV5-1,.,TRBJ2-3,TGCGCCAGCAGCTCGGAGAATTCAGATACGCAGTATTTT,CASSSENSDTQYF
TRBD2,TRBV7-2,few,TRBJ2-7,TGTGCCAGCAGCTTAGCCCATCAGGCGGGAGGGAGAGAGCAGTACTTC,CASSLAHQAGGREQYF
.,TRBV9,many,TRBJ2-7,TGTGCCAGCAGCGTAGTTTCTACGGGACTCTCCGAGCAGTACTTC,CASSVVSTGLSEQYF
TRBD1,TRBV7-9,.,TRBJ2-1,TGTGCCAGCAGCCGACCGACAGGGGGCTGGACCGGTGAGCAGTTCTTC,CASSRPTGGWTGEQFF
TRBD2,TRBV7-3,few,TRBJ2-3,TGTGCCAGCAGCCTCTCCCCTAGCGGGATCACAGATACGCAGTATTTT,CASSLSPSGITDTQYF
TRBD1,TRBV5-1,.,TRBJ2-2,TGCGCCAGCAGCCAGGGTTTGCTGGGACAGATCACCACCGGGGAGCTGTTTTTT,CASSQGLLGQITTGELFF
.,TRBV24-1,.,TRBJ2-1,TGTGCCACCAGTCATAACTCCAGGACCACGAATGAGCAGTTCTTC,CATSHNSRTTNEQFF
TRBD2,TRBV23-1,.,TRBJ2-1,TGCGCCAGCAGTCGACCCGGACTAGCGGGAGACTGGAATGAGCAGTTCTTC,CASSRPGLAGDWNEQFF
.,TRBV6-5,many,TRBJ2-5,TGTGCCAGCAGTTACTCGAGCCAAGAGACCCAGTACTTC,CASSYSSQETQYF
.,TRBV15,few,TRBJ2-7,TGTGCCACCAGCAGAGATCTCGGGGAGCAGTACTTC,CATSRDLGEQYF
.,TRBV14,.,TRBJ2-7,TGTGCCAGCAGCCAAGATTTTATAGGACAAAGGTACTTC,CASSQDFIGQRYF
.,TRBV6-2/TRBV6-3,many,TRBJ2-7,TGTGCCAGCAGCAAGGACAGTTCCTACGAGCAGTACTTC,CASSKDSSYEQYF
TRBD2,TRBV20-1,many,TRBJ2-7,TGCAGTGCTAGGTTGGGAGGGCCTTCTAACGAGCAGTACTTC,CSARLGGPSNEQYF
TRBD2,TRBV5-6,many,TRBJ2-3,TGTGCCAGCAGCTTGAGGGTGACTAGCGGGAGAGTTACGCAGTATTTT,CASSLRVTSGRVTQYF
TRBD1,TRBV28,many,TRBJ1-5,TGTGCCAGCGGCCCGACAGGGTTTAGCAATCAGCCCCAGCATTTT,CASGPTGFSNQPQHF
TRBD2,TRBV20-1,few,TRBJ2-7,TGCAGTGCTAGGCCTCCGGGGGGTACGACCGAGCAGTACTTC,CSARPPGGTTEQYF